The rows below give T cell receptor beta chains drawn from one sample of a study of PD-1 blockade in classical Hodgkin lymphoma. TCRdb's table, derived via immunoSEQ multiplex PCR, lists solely in-frame clones and lacks some. The repertoire has around 45,000 clones, 60% to 75% of them found once; the top ten carry 2.5% to 3.5%. Sample: peripheral blood mononuclear cells (PBMCs), taken at baseline. These receptors were collected from a human donor with classical Hodgkin lymphoma. Both conserved end residues are part of each CDR3. The D gene is left open where the match is weak. Clone size is stated in some rows and not others, as once, few, many or a class when expanded.

cdr3_nt: TGTGCCAGCAGCTTGGTGGCTAGCGGCTCCTACGAGCAGTACTTC; cdr3_aa: CASSLVASGSYEQYF; j_call: TRBJ2-7; v_call: TRBV5-5; clone_size: NA; d_call: TRBD2
cdr3_nt: TGTGCCTGGAGTGAGTCAGAGACCCAGTACTTC; cdr3_aa: CAWSESETQYF; j_call: TRBJ2-5; v_call: TRBV30; clone_size: NA; d_call: NA
cdr3_nt: TGTGCCAGCAGTGAAAGCGTGTGGACTGTAGGTGGCTACACCTTC; cdr3_aa: CASSESVWTVGGYTF; j_call: TRBJ1-2; v_call: TRBV2; clone_size: once; d_call: NA
cdr3_nt: TGTGCCACCAGCAGAGAGAAGGGTGGGTCTTTCTTT; cdr3_aa: CATSREKGGSFF; j_call: TRBJ1-1; v_call: TRBV15; clone_size: NA; d_call: NA
cdr3_nt: TGTGCCAGTAGTATTTTGGGGAACACTGAAGCTTTCTTT; cdr3_aa: CASSILGNTEAFF; j_call: TRBJ1-1; v_call: TRBV19; clone_size: medium-sized; d_call: NA
cdr3_nt: TGTGCCACCAGCAGAGATCGGGGGAATCAGCCCCAGCATTTT; cdr3_aa: CATSRDRGNQPQHF; j_call: TRBJ1-5; v_call: TRBV15; clone_size: NA; d_call: NA
cdr3_nt: TGTGCTAGCAGCTTACGACCAGACAGGGGGGCCACAGATACGCAGTATTTT; cdr3_aa: CASSLRPDRGATDTQYF; j_call: TRBJ2-3; v_call: TRBV7-7; clone_size: NA; d_call: TRBD1
cdr3_nt: TGTGCCAGCAGCTTAGGAGACGAGCAGTACTTC; cdr3_aa: CASSLGDEQYF; j_call: TRBJ2-7; v_call: TRBV7-9; clone_size: NA; d_call: NA
cdr3_nt: TGTGCCAGCAGTCGGACTAGCGTGCCCGAGACCCAGTACTTC; cdr3_aa: CASSRTSVPETQYF; j_call: TRBJ2-5; v_call: TRBV7-9; clone_size: NA; d_call: TRBD2
cdr3_nt: TGTGCCAGCAGCTTAGCGGTCAGCTCCTACGAGCAGTACTTC; cdr3_aa: CASSLAVSSYEQYF; j_call: TRBJ2-7; v_call: TRBV7-6; clone_size: NA; d_call: NA
cdr3_nt: TGTGCCAGCAGTGAAACCTGGGCGGCTGATAATTCACCCCTCCACTTT; cdr3_aa: CASSETWAADNSPLHF; j_call: TRBJ1-6; v_call: TRBV6-1; clone_size: few; d_call: NA
cdr3_nt: TGTGCTAGTGGTCCCCCGTACAGTTACAATGAGCAGTTCTTC; cdr3_aa: CASGPPYSYNEQFF; j_call: TRBJ2-1; v_call: TRBV12-5; clone_size: NA; d_call: NA
cdr3_nt: TGTGCCAGCAGCTTACGTGGGCTGGGAGAAAAACTGTTTTTT; cdr3_aa: CASSLRGLGEKLFF; j_call: TRBJ1-4; v_call: TRBV7-9; clone_size: NA; d_call: NA
cdr3_nt: TGTGCCAGCAGTGAATCTACAGATATGAACACTGAAGCTTTCTTT; cdr3_aa: CASSESTDMNTEAFF; j_call: TRBJ1-1; v_call: TRBV6-1; clone_size: NA; d_call: NA
cdr3_nt: TGTGCCAGTAGTATTGCCAGAACCTACGAGCAGTACTTC; cdr3_aa: CASSIARTYEQYF; j_call: TRBJ2-7; v_call: TRBV19; clone_size: NA; d_call: NA
cdr3_nt: TGTGCCAGCAGCGCCCGGGCTTGGACAGGCGACGAGAACAATGAGCAGTTCTTC; cdr3_aa: CASSARAWTGDENNEQFF; j_call: TRBJ2-1; v_call: TRBV7-8; clone_size: NA; d_call: TRBD1
cdr3_nt: TGTGCCAGCGGCGGACAAAAACTGTTTTTT; cdr3_aa: CASGGQKLFF; j_call: TRBJ1-4; v_call: TRBV9; clone_size: NA; d_call: NA
cdr3_nt: TGTGCCAGCAGTGAAGACCGCTCTAACTATGGCTACACCTTC; cdr3_aa: CASSEDRSNYGYTF; j_call: TRBJ1-2; v_call: TRBV2; clone_size: NA; d_call: NA
cdr3_nt: TGTGCCAGCAGTCCTCGGACAGGTAATCAGCCCCAGCATTTT; cdr3_aa: CASSPRTGNQPQHF; j_call: TRBJ1-5; v_call: TRBV28; clone_size: NA; d_call: TRBD1
cdr3_nt: TGTGCCAGCACCCAGTTGTGGCAAGAGACCCAGTACTTC; cdr3_aa: CASTQLWQETQYF; j_call: TRBJ2-5; v_call: TRBV6-1; clone_size: NA; d_call: NA